This entry is about one TCR beta chain. Its antigen is unidentified. This entry belongs to a study of T-cell memory formation after mild COVID-19. Study overall: TCR clusters were mostly donor specific. Study-wide results and caveats: Prior to infection, memory already included some responding clones, suggesting cross-reactive memory joined. Later expanders leaned CD4+, whereas clones that contracted between day 15 and 85 were balanced CD4/CD8.

The V end was cut by 4 bases, the J end by 7 bases, with 11 bases between. Germline lookup yields CDR1 SGHRS and CDR2 YFSETQ. This CDR3 contains 12 residues. Constant-segment primers and 5'RACE yielded cDNA libraries for TCR alpha and TCR beta, each carrying sample barcodes and UMIs. Each CDR3 protein is one row after TCRdb ran MiXCR on the 5' RACE reads. The table records a few hundred thousand distinct CDR3 sequences, about 20% of them present only once. The rearrangement links TRBV5-1 to TRBJ1-1; possibly TRBD1 for D (6 bases). Sequencing was performed on PBMCs or a T cell subset sorted from them (not recorded which). The sequence was collected from an adult woman who had mild COVID-19 (a few samples of this study predate the infection). Cell type and time point are not known. In DNA, the CDR3 is TGCGCCAGCAGCCCCCAGGGGATTGAAGCTTTCTTT. The encoded protein is CASSPQGIEAFF.